This T cell receptor beta chain was sequenced during a study of blood T cell repertoires in COVID-19. The overall study: The origin of the acute and convalescent COVID-19 samples was the United States, Italy and Spain. Sample material is recorded as cDNA or gDNA derived from T cells, B-cell-depleted T cells, or PBMCs.

Measured with immunoSEQ multiplex PCR; TCRdb has only the in-frame clones, and not every one. The sample consists of 250,000 to 300,000 clones, approximately 85% of them appearing once. This CDR3 has 13 residues. CDR1 is MGHRA and CDR2 is YSYEKL in the germline V gene. Between the trimmed V and J ends, which lost 3 bases and 8 bases, there was a span of 10 bases. Sequenced sample: peripheral blood. The chain recombines TRBV4-1 with TRBJ1-4; D not certain. This sequence was found in a woman in her seventies with acute or convalescent COVID-19. The DNA for the CDR3 is TGCGCCAGCAGCCATCGGGTGTGGGAAAAACTGTTTTTT. Encoded protein: CASSHRVWEKLFF.